One and the same sample provided the 2 T cell receptor beta chains below, sequenced in a study of radiotherapy plus CTLA-4 blockade in lung cancer. Assay: immunoSEQ multiplex PCR; the TCRdb copy retains only in-frame clones and omits some. The sample consists of about 50,000 clones, 84% of them appearing once. The source was peripheral blood, collected from a patient treated with radiotherapy plus ipilimumab. These receptors were collected from a human donor with non-small cell lung cancer whose response to radiotherapy plus ipilimumab could not be evaluated.

The chain is built from TRBV30 and TRBJ2-5, with D tentatively TRBD2 (7 bases). CDR1 and CDR2 from the germline V gene are GTSNPN and SVGIG (reference sequence). The germline V and J ends were trimmed by 0 bases and 11 bases, with 22 bases remaining between them. The CDR3 runs 15 residues. The CDR3 DNA sequence: TGTGCCTGGAGTGTGAGCCGGGGGGCTCCGGGGGAGCAGTACTTC. This sequence encodes CAWSVSRGAPGEQYF.

The chain couples TRBV19 to TRBJ2-1, with 8 bases lining up with TRBD2. The CDR3 sequence is 15 residues long. The germline CDR1 and CDR2 sequences are LNHDA and SQIVND (reference sequence). Trimming removed 1 base from V and 4 bases from J; junction bases left unmatched: 3. The DNA of the CDR3 is TGTGCCAGTAGTATAGGACGGGGGGGATACAATGAGCAGTTCTTC. Translation gives CASSIGRGGYNEQFF. The variable domain in full, with the rest retrieved from reference TRBV19 and TRBJ2-1, is DGGITQSPKYLFRKEGQNVTLSCEQNLNHDAMYWYRQDPGQGLRLIYYSQIVNDFQKGDIAEGYSVSREKKESFPLTVTSAQKNPTAFYLCASSIGRGGYNEQFFGPGTRLTVL.